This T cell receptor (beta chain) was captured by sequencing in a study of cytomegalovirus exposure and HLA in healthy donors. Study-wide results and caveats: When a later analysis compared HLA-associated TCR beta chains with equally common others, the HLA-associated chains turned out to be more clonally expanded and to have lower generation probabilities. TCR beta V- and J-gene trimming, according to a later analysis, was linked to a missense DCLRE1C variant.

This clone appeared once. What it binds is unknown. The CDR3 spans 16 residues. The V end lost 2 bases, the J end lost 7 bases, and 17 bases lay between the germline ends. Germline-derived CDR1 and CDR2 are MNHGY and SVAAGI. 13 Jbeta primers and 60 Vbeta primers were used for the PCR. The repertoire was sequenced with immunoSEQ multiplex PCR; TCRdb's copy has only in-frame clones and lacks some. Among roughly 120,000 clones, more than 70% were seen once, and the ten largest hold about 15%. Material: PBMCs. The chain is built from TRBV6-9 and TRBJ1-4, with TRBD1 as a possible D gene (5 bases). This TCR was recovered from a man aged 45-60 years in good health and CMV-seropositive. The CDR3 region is CASSYRKGLCGEKLFF. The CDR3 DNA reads TGTGCCAGCAGTTATCGGAAGGGACTATGTGGTGAAAAACTGTTTTTT.